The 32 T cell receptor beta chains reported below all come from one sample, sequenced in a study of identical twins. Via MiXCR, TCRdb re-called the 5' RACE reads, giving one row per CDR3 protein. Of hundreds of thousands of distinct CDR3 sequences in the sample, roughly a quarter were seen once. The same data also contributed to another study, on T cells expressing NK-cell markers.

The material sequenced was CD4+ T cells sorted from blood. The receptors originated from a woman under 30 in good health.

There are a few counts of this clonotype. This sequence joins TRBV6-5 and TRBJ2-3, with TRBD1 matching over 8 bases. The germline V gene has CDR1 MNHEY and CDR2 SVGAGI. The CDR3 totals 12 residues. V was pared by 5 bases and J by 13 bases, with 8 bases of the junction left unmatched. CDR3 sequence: CASSTRQGREYF. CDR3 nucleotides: TGTGCCAGCAGTACCCGACAGGGGCGCGAGTATTTT.

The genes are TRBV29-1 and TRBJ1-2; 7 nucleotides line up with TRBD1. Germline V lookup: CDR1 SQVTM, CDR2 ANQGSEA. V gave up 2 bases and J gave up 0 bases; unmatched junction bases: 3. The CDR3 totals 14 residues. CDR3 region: CSVEQGVTNYGYTF. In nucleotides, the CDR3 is TGCAGCGTTGAACAGGGGGTAACTAACTATGGCTACACCTTC.

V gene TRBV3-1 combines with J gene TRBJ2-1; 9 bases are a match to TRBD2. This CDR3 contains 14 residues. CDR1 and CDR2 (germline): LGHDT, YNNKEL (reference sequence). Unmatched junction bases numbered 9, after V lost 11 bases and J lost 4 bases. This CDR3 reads CARQTSGRYNEQFF. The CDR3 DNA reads TGTGCCCGCCAGACTAGCGGACGATACAATGAGCAGTTCTTC.

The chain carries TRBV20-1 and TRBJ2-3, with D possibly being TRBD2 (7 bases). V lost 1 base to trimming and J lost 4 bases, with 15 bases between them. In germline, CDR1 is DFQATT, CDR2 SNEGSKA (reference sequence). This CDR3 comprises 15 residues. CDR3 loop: CSARASGGYSDTQYF. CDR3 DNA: TGCAGTGCTAGAGCCTCGGGGGGCTATTCAGATACGCAGTATTTT.

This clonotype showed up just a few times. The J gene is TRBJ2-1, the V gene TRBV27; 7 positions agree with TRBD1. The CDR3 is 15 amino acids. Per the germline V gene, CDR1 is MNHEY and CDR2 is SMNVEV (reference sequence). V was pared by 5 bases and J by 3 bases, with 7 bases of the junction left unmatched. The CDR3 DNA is TGTGCCAGCAGTCGGTTACGGGACAGCTACAATGAGCAGTTCTTC. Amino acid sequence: CASSRLRDSYNEQFF.

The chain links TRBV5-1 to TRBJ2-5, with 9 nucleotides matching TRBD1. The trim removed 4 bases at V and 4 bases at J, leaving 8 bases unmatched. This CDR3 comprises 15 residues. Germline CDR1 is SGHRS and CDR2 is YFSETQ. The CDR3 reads CASSDGQGPGETQYF. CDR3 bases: TGCGCCAGCAGCGACGGACAGGGGCCGGGAGAGACCCAGTACTTC.

The CDR3 loop reads CASSLTVFLNEKLFF. DNA for the CDR3: TGCGCCAGCAGCCTAACAGTTTTCCTTAATGAAAAACTGTTTTTT. The rearrangement links TRBV4-1 to TRBJ1-4; no firm D call. With 4 bases removed from V and 4 bases from J, the gap between germline ends came to 13 bases. This CDR3 region has 15 residues. The germline gives CDR1 MGHRA, CDR2 YSYEKL.

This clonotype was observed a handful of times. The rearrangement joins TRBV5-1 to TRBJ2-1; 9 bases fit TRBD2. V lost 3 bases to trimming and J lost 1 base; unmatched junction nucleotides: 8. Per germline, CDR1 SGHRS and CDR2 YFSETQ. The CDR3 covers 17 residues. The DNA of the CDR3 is TGCGCCAGCAGCTGGGGGATAGCGGGAGTTTCCTACAATGAGCAGTTCTTC. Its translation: CASSWGIAGVSYNEQFF.

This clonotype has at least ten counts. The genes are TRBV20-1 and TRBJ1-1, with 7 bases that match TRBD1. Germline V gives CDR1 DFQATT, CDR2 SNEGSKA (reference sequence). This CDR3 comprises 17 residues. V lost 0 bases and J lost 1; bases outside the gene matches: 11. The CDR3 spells CSARDLYRAGGNTEAFF. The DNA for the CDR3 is TGCAGTGCTAGAGATCTGTATCGGGCAGGGGGGAACACTGAAGCTTTCTTT.

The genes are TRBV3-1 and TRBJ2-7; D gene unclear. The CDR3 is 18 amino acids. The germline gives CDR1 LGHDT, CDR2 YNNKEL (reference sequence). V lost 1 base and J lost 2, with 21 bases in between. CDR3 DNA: TGTGCCAGCAGCCAAGGCCCGGGCAGGCGGACGGTTACCTACGAGCAGTACTTC. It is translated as CASSQGPGRRTVTYEQYF.

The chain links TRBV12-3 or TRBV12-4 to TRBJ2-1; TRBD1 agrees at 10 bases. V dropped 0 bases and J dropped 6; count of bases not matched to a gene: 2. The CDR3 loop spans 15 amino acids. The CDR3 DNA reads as TGTGCCAGCAGTTTAGCTGGGACAGGGGCCAATGAGCAGTTCTTC. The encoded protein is CASSLAGTGANEQFF.

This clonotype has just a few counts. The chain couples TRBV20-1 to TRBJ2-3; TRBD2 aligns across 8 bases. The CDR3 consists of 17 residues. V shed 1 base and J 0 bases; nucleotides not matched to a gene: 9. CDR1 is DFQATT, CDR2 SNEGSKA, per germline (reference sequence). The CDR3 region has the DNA TGCAGTGCTAGAGCCCCTACTAGCGGTCCTAGCACAGATACGCAGTATTTT. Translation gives CSARAPTSGPSTDTQYF.

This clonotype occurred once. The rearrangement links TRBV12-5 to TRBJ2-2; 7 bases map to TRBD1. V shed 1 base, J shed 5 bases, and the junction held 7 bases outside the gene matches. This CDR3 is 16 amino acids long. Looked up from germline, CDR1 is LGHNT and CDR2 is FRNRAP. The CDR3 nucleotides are TGTGCTAGTGGTTTGGGACGACAGGGTTCGACCGGGGAGCTGTTTTTT. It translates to CASGLGRQGSTGELFF.

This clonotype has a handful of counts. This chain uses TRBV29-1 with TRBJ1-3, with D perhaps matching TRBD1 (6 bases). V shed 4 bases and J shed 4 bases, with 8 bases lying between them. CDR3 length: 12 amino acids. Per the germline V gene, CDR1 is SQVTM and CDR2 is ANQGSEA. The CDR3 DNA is TGCAGCGTTGTGGACAGCGGAAACACCATATATTTT. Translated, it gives CSVVDSGNTIYF. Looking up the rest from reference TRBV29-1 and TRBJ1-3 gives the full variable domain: SAVISQKPSRDICQRGTSLTIQCQVDSQVTMMFWYRQQPGQSLTLIATANQGSEATYESGFVIDKFPISRPNLTFSTLTVSNMSPEDSSIYLCSVVDSGNTIYFGEGSWLTVV.

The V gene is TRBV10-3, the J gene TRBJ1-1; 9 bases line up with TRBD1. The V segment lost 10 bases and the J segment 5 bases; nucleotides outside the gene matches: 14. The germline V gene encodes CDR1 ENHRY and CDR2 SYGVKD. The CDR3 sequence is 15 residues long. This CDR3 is CATSRDRVFQTEAFF. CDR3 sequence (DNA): TGTGCCACGAGCCGGGACAGGGTTTTTCAGACTGAAGCTTTCTTT.

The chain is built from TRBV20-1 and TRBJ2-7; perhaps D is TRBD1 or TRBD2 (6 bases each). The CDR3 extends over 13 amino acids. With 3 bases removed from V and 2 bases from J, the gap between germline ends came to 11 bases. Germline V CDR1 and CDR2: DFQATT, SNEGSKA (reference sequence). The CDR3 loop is CSASPGGTYEQYF. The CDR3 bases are TGCAGTGCTAGTCCCGGGGGCACCTACGAGCAGTACTTC.

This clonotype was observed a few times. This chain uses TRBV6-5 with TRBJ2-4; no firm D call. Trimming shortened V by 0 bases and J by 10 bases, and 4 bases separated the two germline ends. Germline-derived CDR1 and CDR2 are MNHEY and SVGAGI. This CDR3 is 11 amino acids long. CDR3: CASSYSGIQYF. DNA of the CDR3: TGTGCCAGCAGTTACTCGGGTATTCAGTACTTC.

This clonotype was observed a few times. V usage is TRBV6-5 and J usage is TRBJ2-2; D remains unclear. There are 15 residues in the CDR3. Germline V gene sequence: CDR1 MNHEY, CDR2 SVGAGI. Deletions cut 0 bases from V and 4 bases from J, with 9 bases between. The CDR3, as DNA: TGTGCCAGCAGTTACTCCCGTTACACCACCGGGGAGCTGTTTTTT. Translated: CASSYSRYTTGELFF.

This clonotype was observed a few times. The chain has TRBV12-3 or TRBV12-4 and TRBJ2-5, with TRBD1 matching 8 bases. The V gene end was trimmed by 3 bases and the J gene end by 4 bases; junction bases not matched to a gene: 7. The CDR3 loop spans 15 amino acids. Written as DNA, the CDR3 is TGTGCCAGCAGTTTGAATAACAGGGGGAGAGAGACCCAGTACTTC. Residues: CASSLNNRGRETQYF.

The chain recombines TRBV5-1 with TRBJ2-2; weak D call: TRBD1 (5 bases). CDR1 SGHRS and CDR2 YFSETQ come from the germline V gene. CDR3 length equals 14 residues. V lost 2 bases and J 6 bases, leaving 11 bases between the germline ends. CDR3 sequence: CASSLRTPPGELFF. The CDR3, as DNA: TGCGCCAGCAGCTTACGGACACCTCCCGGGGAGCTGTTTTTT.

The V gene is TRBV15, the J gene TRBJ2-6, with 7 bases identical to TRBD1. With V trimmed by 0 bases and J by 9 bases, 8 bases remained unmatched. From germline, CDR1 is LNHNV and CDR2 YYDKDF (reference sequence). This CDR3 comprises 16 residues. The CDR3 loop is CATSRDWGRGNNVLTF. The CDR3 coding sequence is TGTGCCACCAGCAGAGATTGGGGCAGGGGGAACAACGTCCTGACTTTC.

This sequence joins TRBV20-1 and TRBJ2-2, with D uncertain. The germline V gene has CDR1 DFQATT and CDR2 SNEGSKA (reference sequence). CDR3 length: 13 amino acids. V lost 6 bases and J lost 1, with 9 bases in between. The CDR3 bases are TGCAGTGCGGTTCGGCAGAACACCGGGGAGCTGTTTTTT. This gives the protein CSAVRQNTGELFF.

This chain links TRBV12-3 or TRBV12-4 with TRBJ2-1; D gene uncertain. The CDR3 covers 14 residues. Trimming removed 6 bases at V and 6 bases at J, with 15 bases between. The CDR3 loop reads CASRSSTGANEQFF. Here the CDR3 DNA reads TGTGCCAGCAGGTCCTCTACCGGTGCCAATGAGCAGTTCTTC.

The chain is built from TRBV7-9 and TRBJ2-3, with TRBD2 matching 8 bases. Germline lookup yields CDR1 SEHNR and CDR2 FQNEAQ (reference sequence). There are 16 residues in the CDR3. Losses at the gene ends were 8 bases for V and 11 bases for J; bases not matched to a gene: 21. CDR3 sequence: CASRHHREGNFLVQYF. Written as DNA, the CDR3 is TGTGCCAGCCGCCACCACCGGGAGGGAAACTTTTTGGTGCAGTATTTT.

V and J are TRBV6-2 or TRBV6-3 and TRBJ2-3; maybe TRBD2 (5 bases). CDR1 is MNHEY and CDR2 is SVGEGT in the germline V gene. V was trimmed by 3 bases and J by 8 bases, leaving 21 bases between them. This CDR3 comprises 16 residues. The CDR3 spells CASSYRPSREFGTQYF. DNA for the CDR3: TGTGCCAGCAGTTATCGGCCTAGCCGCGAGTTCGGTACGCAGTATTTT.

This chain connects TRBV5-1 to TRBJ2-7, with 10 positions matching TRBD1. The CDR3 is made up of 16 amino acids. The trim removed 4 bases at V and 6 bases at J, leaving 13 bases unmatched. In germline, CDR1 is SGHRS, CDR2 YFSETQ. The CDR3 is CASSPDLGQGFFEQYF. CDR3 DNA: TGCGCCAGCAGCCCGGACCTGGGACAGGGGTTCTTCGAGCAGTACTTC.

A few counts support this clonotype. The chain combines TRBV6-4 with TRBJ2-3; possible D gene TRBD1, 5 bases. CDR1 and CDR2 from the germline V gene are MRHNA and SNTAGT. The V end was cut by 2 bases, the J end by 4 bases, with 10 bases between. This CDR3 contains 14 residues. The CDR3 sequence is CASSDRRGPDTQYF. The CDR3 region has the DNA TGTGCCAGCAGTGACAGAAGGGGCCCAGATACGCAGTATTTT.

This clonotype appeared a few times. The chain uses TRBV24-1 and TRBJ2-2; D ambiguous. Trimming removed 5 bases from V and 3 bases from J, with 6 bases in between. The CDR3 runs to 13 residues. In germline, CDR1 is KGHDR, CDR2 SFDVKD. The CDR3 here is CATSAGHTGELFF. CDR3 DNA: TGTGCCACCAGTGCCGGTCACACCGGGGAGCTGTTTTTT.

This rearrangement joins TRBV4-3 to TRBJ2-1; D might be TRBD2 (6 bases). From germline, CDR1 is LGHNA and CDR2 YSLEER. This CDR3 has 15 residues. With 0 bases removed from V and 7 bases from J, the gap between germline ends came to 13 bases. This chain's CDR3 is CASSQDVAGNNEQFF. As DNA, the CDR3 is TGCGCCAGCAGCCAAGATGTTGCGGGAAATAATGAGCAGTTCTTC.

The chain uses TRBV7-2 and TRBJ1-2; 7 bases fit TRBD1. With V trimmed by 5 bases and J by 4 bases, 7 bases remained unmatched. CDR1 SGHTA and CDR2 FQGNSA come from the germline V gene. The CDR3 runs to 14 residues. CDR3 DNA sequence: TGTGCCAGCAGCCCACAACAGGGGATCTATGGCTACACCTTC. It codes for CASSPQQGIYGYTF. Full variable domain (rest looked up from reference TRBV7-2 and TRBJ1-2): GAGVSQSPSNKVTEKGKDVELRCDPISGHTALYWYRQSLGQGLEFLIYFQGNSAPDKSGLPSDRFSAERTGGSVSTLTIQRTQQEDSAVYLCASSPQQGIYGYTFGSGTRLTVV.

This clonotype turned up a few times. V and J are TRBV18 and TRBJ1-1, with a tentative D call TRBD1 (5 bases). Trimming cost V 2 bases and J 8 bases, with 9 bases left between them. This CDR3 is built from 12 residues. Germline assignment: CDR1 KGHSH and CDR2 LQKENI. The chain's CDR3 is CASSPSGDEAFF. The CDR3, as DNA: TGTGCCAGCTCACCATCGGGGGACGAAGCTTTCTTT. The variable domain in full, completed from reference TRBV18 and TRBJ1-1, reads NAGVMQNPRHLVRRRGQEARLRCSPMKGHSHVYWYRQLPEEGLKFMVYLQKENIIDESGMPKERFSAEFPKEGPSILRIQQVVRGDSAAYFCASSPSGDEAFFGQGTRLTVV.

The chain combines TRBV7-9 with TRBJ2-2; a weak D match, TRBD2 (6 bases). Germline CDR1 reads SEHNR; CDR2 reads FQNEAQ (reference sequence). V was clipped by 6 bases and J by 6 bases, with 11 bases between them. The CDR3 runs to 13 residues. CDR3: CASRWTKAGELFF. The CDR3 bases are TGTGCCAGCAGATGGACTAAGGCCGGGGAGCTGTTTTTT.